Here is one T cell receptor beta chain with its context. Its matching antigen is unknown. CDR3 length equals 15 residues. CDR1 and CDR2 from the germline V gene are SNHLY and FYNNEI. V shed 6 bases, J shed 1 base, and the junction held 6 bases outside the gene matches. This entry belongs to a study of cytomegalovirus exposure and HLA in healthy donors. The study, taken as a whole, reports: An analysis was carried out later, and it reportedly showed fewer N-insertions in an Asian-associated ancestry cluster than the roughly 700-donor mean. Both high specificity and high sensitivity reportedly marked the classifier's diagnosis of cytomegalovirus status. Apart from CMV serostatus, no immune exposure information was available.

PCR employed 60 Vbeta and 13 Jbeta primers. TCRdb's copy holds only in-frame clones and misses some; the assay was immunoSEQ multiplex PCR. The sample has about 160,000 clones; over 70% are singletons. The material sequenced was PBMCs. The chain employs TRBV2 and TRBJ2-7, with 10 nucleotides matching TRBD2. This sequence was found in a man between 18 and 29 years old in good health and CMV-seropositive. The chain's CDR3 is CASRGSGRASYEQYF. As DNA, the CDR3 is TGTGCCAGCAGAGGAAGCGGGAGGGCTTCCTACGAGCAGTACTTC.